This is a list of T cell receptor beta chains from one sample in a study of cytomegalovirus exposure and HLA in healthy donors. Clones were sequenced by immunoSEQ multiplex PCR, and TCRdb holds only the in-frame ones, with some missing. Its table lists about 67,000 clones. Source material: PBMCs. Source of these receptors: a woman aged 25-40 years in good health and CMV-seronegative. CDR3s include the opening cysteine and the closing phenylalanine or tryptophan. D genes are given only for firm matches.

D,J,V,length,CDR3,DNA
-,TRBJ2-3,TRBV15,14,CATSRAAGGDTQYF,TGTGCCACCAGCAGAGCGGCAGGTGGAGATACGCAGTATTTT
-,TRBJ2-5,TRBV18,13,CASSRDPGETQYF,TGTGCCAGCTCCCGCGACCCGGGGGAGACCCAGTACTTC
TRBD1,TRBJ2-7,TRBV27,15,CASSLSGTGGYEQYF,TGTGCCAGCAGTTTATCAGGGACAGGGGGCTACGAGCAGTACTTC
-,TRBJ2-7,TRBV7-9,15,CASSPLLRDWHEQYF,TGTGCCAGCAGCCCCCTACTCAGGGATTGGCACGAGCAGTACTTC
-,TRBJ1-2,TRBV9,13,CASSVDSNYGYTF,TGTGCCAGCAGCGTAGACAGTAACTATGGCTACACCTTC
-,TRBJ2-7,TRBV27,15,CASSKGRTQIYEQYF,TGTGCCAGCAGCAAAGGGAGGACACAGATCTACGAGCAGTACTTC
-,TRBJ2-5,TRBV6-5,15,CASSYSRAGTETQYF,TGTGCCAGCAGTTACTCGAGGGCCGGAACTGAGACCCAGTACTTC
-,TRBJ2-3,TRBV7-3,16,CASSLTPAASTDTQYF,TGTGCCAGCAGCTTAACCCCAGCGGCTAGCACAGATACGCAGTATTTT
TRBD1,TRBJ1-6,TRBV7-9,14,CASSPTGQGASLHF,TGTGCCAGCAGCCCCACGGGACAGGGGGCATCCCTCCACTTT
TRBD2,TRBJ2-7,TRBV4-1,16,CASSPGGSGNHYEQYF,TGCGCCAGCAGCCCGGGGGGGAGCGGGAATCACTACGAGCAGTACTTC
-,TRBJ2-7,TRBV29-1,13,CSVVREISYEQYF,TGCAGCGTTGTGAGGGAAATCTCCTACGAGCAGTACTTC
TRBD2,TRBJ2-1,TRBV6-1,14,CASSASGRSGEQFF,TGTGCCAGCAGTGCTAGCGGGAGATCCGGTGAGCAGTTCTTC
-,TRBJ1-2,TRBV5-4,14,CASSPGASFYGYTF,TGTGCCAGCAGCCCTGGGGCCAGTTTCTATGGCTACACCTTC
TRBD2,TRBJ2-1,TRBV29-1,14,CSVSGSGAYNEQFF,TGCAGCGTTTCGGGGAGCGGGGCATACAATGAGCAGTTCTTC
TRBD1,TRBJ1-5,TRBV5-8,15,CASTPLGGTATSMHF,TGTGCCAGCACCCCGCTTGGGGGGACAGCTACCTCCATGCATTTT
TRBD1,TRBJ1-1,TRBV29-1,14,CSVEDPDRGTEAFF,TGCAGCGTTGAAGATCCCGACAGGGGCACTGAAGCTTTCTTT
-,TRBJ1-1,TRBV30,13,CASREVGNTEAFF,TGTGCCTCCAGGGAAGTGGGGAACACTGAAGCTTTCTTT
TRBD2,TRBJ2-1,TRBV7-9,14,CASSLGGGNNEQFF,TGTGCCAGCAGCTTAGGGGGGGGGAACAATGAGCAGTTCTTC
-,TRBJ2-7,TRBV28,15,CASSFSLAHTYEQYF,TGTGCCAGCAGTTTCTCGTTAGCGCACACCTACGAGCAGTACTTC
TRBD2,TRBJ2-7,TRBV6-1,14,CASSERGLVSEQYF,TGTGCCAGCAGTGAAAGGGGACTAGTTAGCGAGCAGTACTTC
-,TRBJ2-2,TRBV6-5,16,CASSFLARANTGELFF,TGTGCCAGCAGTTTTCTAGCGCGCGCGAACACCGGGGAGCTGTTTTTT
-,TRBJ2-7,TRBV28,15,CASHPSAPGAYEQYF,TGTGCCAGTCACCCTAGCGCCCCGGGGGCCTACGAGCAGTACTTC
-,TRBJ1-5,TRBV19,15,CASTQGTISNQPQHF,TGTGCCAGTACCCAAGGGACAATCAGCAATCAGCCCCAGCATTTT
-,TRBJ2-3,TRBV28,13,CASTGGWTDTQYF,TGTGCCAGCACTGGGGGGTGGACAGATACGCAGTATTTT
TRBD1,TRBJ1-4,TRBV5-6,15,CASSLSGTGDEKLFF,TGTGCCAGCAGCTTGTCCGGGACAGGGGATGAAAAACTGTTTTTT
-,TRBJ1-4,TRBV29-1,15,CSVAGARGAEEKLFF,TGCAGCGTTGCGGGGGCCCGGGGGGCTGAGGAAAAACTGTTTTTT
-,TRBJ1-3,TRBV6-1,16,CASSERGGSSGNTIYF,TGTGCCAGCAGTGAAAGGGGGGGGAGCTCTGGAAACACCATATATTTT
-,TRBJ1-1,TRBV28,15,CASSQRTLTNTEAFF,TGTGCCAGCAGCCAGAGGACACTTACGAACACTGAAGCTTTCTTT
TRBD2,TRBJ2-7,TRBV29-1,15,CSVPKGTSGSDEQYF,TGCAGCGTCCCGAAGGGGACTAGCGGGAGCGACGAGCAGTACTTC
-,TRBJ1-5,TRBV6-1,14,CASSEGGGNQPQHF,TGTGCCAGCAGTGAAGGAGGAGGGAATCAGCCCCAGCATTTT
TRBD1,TRBJ1-1,TRBV9,15,CASSVVRTGLTEAFF,TGTGCCAGCAGCGTAGTGAGGACAGGGTTAACTGAAGCTTTCTTT
-,TRBJ2-3,TRBV29-1,14,CSVGVGASTDTQYF,TGCAGCGTTGGGGTGGGCGCCAGCACAGATACGCAGTATTTT
-,TRBJ2-5,TRBV7-3,16,CASSLYALEVIETQYF,TGTGCCAGCAGCTTATACGCTTTAGAGGTAATAGAGACCCAGTACTTC
-,TRBJ1-5,TRBV19,15,CASSIHSGSNQPQHF,TGTGCCAGTAGTATACATAGCGGGTCCAATCAGCCCCAGCATTTT
TRBD2,TRBJ2-2,TRBV5-5,15,CASSSGRVNTGELFF,TGTGCCAGCAGCTCGGGGAGGGTGAACACCGGGGAGCTGTTTTTT
-,TRBJ2-7,TRBV7-3,14,CASSLHQGSSEQYF,TGTGCCAGCAGCTTACATCAGGGAAGTTCCGAGCAGTACTTC
-,TRBJ2-7,TRBV5-5,15,CASSLAWYQVNEQYF,TGTGCCAGCAGCTTGGCCTGGTATCAGGTTAACGAGCAGTACTTC
-,TRBJ2-7,TRBV7-9,12,CASSFSGGEQYF,TGTGCCAGCAGCTTTTCAGGTGGAGAGCAGTACTTC
-,TRBJ1-1,TRBV19,14,CASKYREKNTEAFF,TGTGCCAGTAAGTACAGGGAGAAGAACACTGAAGCTTTCTTT
-,TRBJ1-1,TRBV14,12,CASSQASGEAFF,TGTGCCAGCAGCCAAGCGTCAGGGGAAGCTTTCTTT
TRBD1,TRBJ2-7,TRBV5-1,14,CASSSGQGTLEQYF,TGCGCCAGCAGCTCGGGACAGGGCACCCTGGAGCAGTACTTC
-,TRBJ1-6,TRBV13,13,CASSFQVNSPLHF,TGTGCCAGCAGCTTCCAGGTTAATTCACCCCTCCACTTT
-,TRBJ2-3,TRBV5-4,14,CATGGTPGGDTQYF,TGTGCCACAGGGGGGACTCCTGGGGGAGATACGCAGTATTTT
-,TRBJ2-1,TRBV10-1,14,CASSESRRYNEQFF,TGCGCCAGCAGTGAGTCGCGTCGTTACAATGAGCAGTTCTTC
-,TRBJ2-7,TRBV5-4,12,CASSTRSYEQYF,TGTGCCAGCAGCACCCGGTCCTACGAGCAGTACTTC
-,TRBJ1-1,TRBV7-9,13,CASSVDTNTEAFF,TGTGCCAGCAGCGTGGACACGAACACTGAAGCTTTCTTT
-,TRBJ2-3,TRBV11-2,13,CASRRLATDTQYF,TGTGCCAGCAGGAGGCTAGCTACAGATACGCAGTATTTT
-,TRBJ2-7,TRBV19,12,CASSVGGYEQYF,TGTGCCAGTAGCGTCGGTGGCTACGAGCAGTACTTC
-,TRBJ1-2,TRBV28,12,CASSLGQGGYTF,TGTGCCAGCAGTTTAGGGCAGGGCGGCTACACCTTC
-,TRBJ2-7,TRBV29-1,15,CSVESPGATAYEQYF,TGCAGCGTTGAAAGCCCAGGGGCCACCGCCTACGAGCAGTACTTC
-,TRBJ1-2,TRBV28,14,CASSPGGSLYGYTF,TGTGCCAGCAGTCCGGGAGGGTCCCTATATGGCTACACCTTC
-,TRBJ1-5,TRBV5-6,17,CASSARYTGMGNQPQHF,TGTGCCAGCAGCGCCCGATATACAGGGATGGGCAATCAGCCCCAGCATTTT
TRBD2,TRBJ2-2,TRBV28,16,CASSLRDGGSPGELFF,TGTGCCAGCAGTTTACGGGACGGGGGGTCCCCCGGGGAGCTGTTTTTT